This entry lists 3 T cell receptor beta chains sequenced from one sample in a study of T cell responses to AZD1222 COVID-19 vaccine. Libraries were prepared by immunoSEQ multiplex PCR; TCRdb keeps only in-frame clonotypes and omits some of them. This table holds about 110,000 clones, 75% to 90% found once. The specimen was peripheral blood, collected on day 0 of AZD1222 vaccination. Every receptor here comes from an adult in good health.

Regarding this clone: The sample has other DNA sequences that encode this CDR3 too. V is TRBV7-9 and J is TRBJ2-7, with 7 bases matching TRBD1. Looked up from germline, CDR1 is SEHNR and CDR2 is FQNEAQ (reference sequence). The J segment lost 5 bases and the V segment lost 2 bases, leaving 6 bases of the junction unmatched. The CDR3 covers 14 residues. CDR3 amino acids: CASSLPAGGDEQYF. CDR3 sequence (DNA): TGTGCCAGCAGCTTACCCGCAGGGGGAGACGAGCAGTACTTC.

The genes are TRBV5-4 and TRBJ1-4; tentative D call: TRBD1 (6 bases). V shed 4 bases and J shed 5 bases, with 18 bases lying between them. This CDR3 comprises 16 residues. Germline V gene data show CDR1 as SGHNT and CDR2 as YYREEE (reference sequence). Here the CDR3 reads CASSNWGRDINEKLFF. The CDR3 DNA reads as TGTGCCAGCAGCAATTGGGGCCGGGACATCAATGAAAAACTGTTTTTT.

V and J are TRBV5-4 and TRBJ2-3, with D possibly TRBD2 on 5 matching bases. V dropped 4 bases and J dropped 8 bases, with 14 bases sitting between them. Germline CDR1 and CDR2: SGHNT and YYREEE (reference sequence). The CDR3 covers 13 residues. The CDR3 nucleotides read TGTGCCAGCAGCACCGGGGAGCTTGGTACGCAGTATTTT. Its protein product is CASSTGELGTQYF.